Detailed here is one T cell receptor beta chain. Its antigen is currently unknown. This entry is derived from a study of vaccination effects on CD4 cells after COVID-19. Study details: Post-vaccine specimens were collected at a median of 72 days following the second dose. Study-wide points: The study found marked clonal contraction of infection- and vaccine-induced clones late after vaccination. There was only 1 of 255 vaccine-induced clones in healthy vaccinees that cross-reacted with common cold coronaviruses.

CD4+ T cells specific for antigen were expanded with viral peptide pools by the ViraFEST assay before sequencing. After less than 11 days in culture, the CD4+ T cells were isolated. Everyone in the study got two shots of either the BNT162b2 or mRNA-1273 vaccine. Vaccine recipients, nucleocapsid antibody negative, had no prior SARS-CoV-2 infection. Assay used: immunoSEQ multiplex PCR; TCRdb lists only in-frame clones, some missing. The sample has about 69,000 clones, 70% to 75% seen once; the top ten hold around 1.5%. V lost 1 base and J 4 bases, leaving 17 bases between the germline ends. Germline CDR1 reads MGHRA; CDR2 reads YSYEKL. This CDR3 is 17 amino acids long.

The rearrangement joins TRBV4-1 to TRBJ2-1; D possibly corresponds to TRBD2 (6 bases). The sequence derives from a human donor who received a COVID-19 vaccine. The source was CD4+ T cells from PBMCs cultured with HCoV-229E spike peptides, collected after COVID-19 vaccination. CDR3 nucleotides: TGCGCCAGCAGCCAAGGGTTGAGTCTAGCGCCTTACAATGAGCAGTTCTTC. Translation gives CASSQGLSLAPYNEQFF.